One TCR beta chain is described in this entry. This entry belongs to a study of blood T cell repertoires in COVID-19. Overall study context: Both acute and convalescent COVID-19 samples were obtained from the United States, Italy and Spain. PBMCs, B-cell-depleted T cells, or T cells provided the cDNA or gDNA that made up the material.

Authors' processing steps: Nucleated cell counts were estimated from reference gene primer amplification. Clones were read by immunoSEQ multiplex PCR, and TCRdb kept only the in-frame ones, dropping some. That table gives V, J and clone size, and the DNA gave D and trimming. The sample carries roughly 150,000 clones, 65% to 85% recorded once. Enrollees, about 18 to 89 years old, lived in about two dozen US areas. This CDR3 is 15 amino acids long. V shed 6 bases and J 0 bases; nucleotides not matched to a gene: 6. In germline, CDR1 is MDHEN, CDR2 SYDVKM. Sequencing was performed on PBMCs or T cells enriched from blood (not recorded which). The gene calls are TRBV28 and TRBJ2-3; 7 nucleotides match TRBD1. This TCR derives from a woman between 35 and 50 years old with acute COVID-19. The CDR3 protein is CASSRQGPSTDTQYF. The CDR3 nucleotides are TGTGCCAGCAGCCGACAGGGCCCTAGCACAGATACGCAGTATTTT.